These 17 T cell receptor beta chains originate from one sample sequenced in a study of cytomegalovirus exposure and HLA in healthy donors. PCR employed 60 Vbeta and 13 Jbeta primers. Using immunoSEQ multiplex PCR, the repertoire was profiled, and TCRdb retains in-frame clones only, with some absent. The sample yields about 200,000 clones, 86% seen once. The sample consisted of PBMCs. The receptors shown here come from a woman in her twenties or thirties in good health and CMV-seronegative.

The rearrangement joins TRBV7-9 to TRBJ2-1; 7 bases align to TRBD2. Per germline, CDR1 SEHNR and CDR2 FQNEAQ (reference sequence). This CDR3 has 15 residues. V shed 6 bases and J 6 bases; nucleotides not matched to a gene: 11. DNA for the CDR3: TGTGCCAGCAGTCCAGTGGGTAGCGGGCTCAATGAGCAGTTCTTC. Amino acids: CASSPVGSGLNEQFF.

The chain has TRBV19 and TRBJ2-4; possibly TRBD2 for D (5 bases). The CDR3 is 12 amino acids. Per germline, CDR1 LNHDA and CDR2 SQIVND (reference sequence). Deletions cut 0 bases from V and 15 bases from J, with 12 bases between. CDR3 coding DNA: TGTGCCAGTAGTATAGATCGGGGTAAGGCGTACTTC. It translates to CASSIDRGKAYF.

The V gene is TRBV28, the J gene TRBJ2-1, with D possibly TRBD2 on 5 matching bases. From germline, CDR1 is MDHEN and CDR2 SYDVKM. Trimming stripped 2 bases from V and 7 bases from J, with 18 bases between. CDR3 size: 16 residues. CDR3 nucleotide sequence: TGTGCCAGCAGTTTAGGTGGAGGCGATATATCGAATGAGCAGTTCTTC. The encoded protein is CASSLGGGDISNEQFF.

J is TRBJ2-5 and V is TRBV7-8; D may be TRBD1 (6 bases). Germline CDR1 and CDR2: SGHVS and FQNEAQ. V was clipped by 1 base and J by 3 bases, with 18 bases between them. The length of the CDR3 is 17 residues. CDR3 nucleotides: TGTGCCAGCAGCTTAGATTGGGTTGGACAGATTGAAGAGACCCAGTACTTC. It encodes CASSLDWVGQIEETQYF. Drawing the rest from reference TRBV7-8 and TRBJ2-5, the complete variable domain is GAGVSQSPRYKVAKRGQDVALRCDPISGHVSLFWYQQALGQGPEFLTYFQNEAQLDKSGLPSDRFFAERPEGSVSTLKIQRTQQEDSAVYLCASSLDWVGQIEETQYFGPGTRLLVL.

V usage is TRBV4-2 and J usage is TRBJ2-7; 7 bases fit TRBD2. This CDR3 region has 15 residues. In germline, CDR1 is LGHNA, CDR2 YNFKEQ. The junction had 9 bases not matched to a gene; V was cut back by 4 bases and J by 3 bases. The CDR3 region is CASSLGLVVGYEQYF. In DNA, the CDR3 is TGTGCCAGCAGCCTCGGACTAGTCGTAGGCTACGAGCAGTACTTC.

V and J are TRBV7-9 and TRBJ2-1; 13 bases agree with TRBD2. Per germline, CDR1 SEHNR and CDR2 FQNEAQ (reference sequence). The V gene end was trimmed by 5 bases and the J gene end by 4 bases; junction bases not matched to a gene: 8. This CDR3 region has 17 residues. The CDR3 DNA is TGTGCCAGCAGCCCGCCTTTGGGACTAGCGGGGTACAATGAGCAGTTCTTC. Protein: CASSPPLGLAGYNEQFF. The full variable domain, completed using reference TRBV7-9 and TRBJ2-1, is DTGVSQNPRHKITKRGQNVTFRCDPISEHNRLYWYRQTLGQGPEFLTYFQNEAQLEKSRLLSDRFSAERPKGSFSTLEIQRTEQGDSAMYLCASSPPLGLAGYNEQFFGPGTRLTVL.

The rearrangement joins TRBV27 to TRBJ1-2; D gene uncertain. Trimming shortened V by 4 bases and J by 3 bases, and 21 bases separated the two germline ends. Germline V lookup: CDR1 MNHEY, CDR2 SMNVEV (reference sequence). The CDR3 loop spans 17 amino acids. CDR3 sequence (DNA): TGTGCCAGCAGTTCCTCCGGGTTGGATCGAGGAGACTATGGCTACACCTTC. It yields the protein CASSSSGLDRGDYGYTF.

The genes are TRBV28 and TRBJ2-3; 13 bases agree with TRBD2. Germline CDR1 reads MDHEN; CDR2 reads SYDVKM. V shed 3 bases, J shed 3 bases, and the junction held 12 bases outside the gene matches. This CDR3 contains 19 residues. CDR3 nucleotide sequence: TGTGCCAGCAGTTTTCCAAGGACTAGCGGGAGATGGGAAACAGATACGCAGTATTTT. As protein: CASSFPRTSGRWETDTQYF.

The chain is built from TRBV7-3 and TRBJ2-6; TRBD1 aligns across 9 bases. V lost 3 bases and J lost 4; bases outside the gene matches: 4. The germline V gene encodes CDR1 SGHTA and CDR2 FQGTGA. This CDR3 region has 16 residues. CDR3 protein: CASSLTGGEGANVLTF. CDR3 coding DNA: TGTGCCAGCAGCTTGACAGGGGGAGAAGGGGCCAACGTCCTGACTTTC.

The chain combines TRBV19 with TRBJ1-3; 9 bases are a match to TRBD1. After removal of 5 bases from V and 4 bases from J, the junction contained 9 bases not matched to a gene. The germline V gene has CDR1 LNHDA and CDR2 SQIVND (reference sequence). The CDR3 has 16 amino acids. The chain's CDR3 is CASSGGQGLIGNTIYF. Here the CDR3 DNA reads TGTGCCAGTAGTGGGGGACAGGGCTTGATCGGAAACACCATATATTTT.

Turning to this clone: At one of its ends the junction is not consistent with the germline gene, which may arise from a read error. This sequence joins TRBV7-9 and TRBJ2-7; D ambiguous. The CDR3 totals 13 residues. Germline CDR1 SEHNR, CDR2 FQNEAQ (reference sequence). As DNA, the CDR3 is TGTTCCAGCACCCCGAGAAGCTCCTACGAGCAGTACTTC. Amino acids: CSSTPRSSYEQYF.

This sequence joins TRBV5-6 and TRBJ2-7; D is possibly TRBD2 (5 bases). Germline V CDR1 and CDR2: SGHDT, YYEEEE. There are 13 residues in the CDR3. Trimming left V 2 bases short and J 0 bases short, with 6 bases between. CDR3 region: CASSFSGSYEQYF. CDR3 DNA: TGTGCCAGCAGCTTCAGCGGCTCCTACGAGCAGTACTTC. The full variable domain, rest sourced from reference TRBV5-6 and TRBJ2-7, is DAGVTQSPTHLIKTRGQQVTLRCSPKSGHDTVSWYQQALGQGPQFIFQYYEEEERQRGNFPDRFSGHQFPNYSSELNVNALLLGDSALYLCASSFSGSYEQYFGPGTRLTVT.

The chain carries TRBV11-2 and TRBJ2-7; 9 bases map to TRBD1. V lost 1 base to trimming and J lost 4 bases; unmatched junction nucleotides: 2. This CDR3 is 14 amino acids long. Per the germline V gene, CDR1 is SGHAT and CDR2 is FQNNGV. DNA of the CDR3: TGTGCCAGCAGCTTAGGGACAGGGGCATACGAGCAGTACTTC. Protein product: CASSLGTGAYEQYF.

The V gene is TRBV29-1, the J gene TRBJ2-5, with D possibly matching TRBD1 (5 bases). CDR1 and CDR2 (germline): SQVTM, ANQGSEA. The CDR3 consists of 11 residues. The V end lost 7 bases, the J end lost 4 bases, and 10 bases lay between the germline ends. The CDR3 loop is CSEGVGETQYF. CDR3 nucleotide sequence: TGCAGCGAAGGGGTGGGAGAGACCCAGTACTTC.

This chain connects TRBV25-1 to TRBJ1-4; D unresolved. Trimming removed 4 bases from V and 4 bases from J, with 16 bases in between. The CDR3 length is 16 residues. Germline CDR1 is MGHDK and CDR2 is SYGVNS. DNA for the CDR3: TGTGCCAGCAGTGCTATAACCACTTCCCTTAATGAAAAACTGTTTTTT. Residues: CASSAITTSLNEKLFF.

V usage is TRBV27 and J usage is TRBJ1-2; TRBD1 agrees at 7 bases. J was trimmed by 4 bases and V by 2 bases; bases with no gene match: 13. Germline CDR1 is MNHEY and CDR2 is SMNVEV (reference sequence). This CDR3 region has 17 residues. The CDR3, as DNA: TGTGCCAGCAGTTTAGAGGGTACACCCGGGACAGCCTATGGCTACACCTTC. Translated: CASSLEGTPGTAYGYTF.

The CDR3 loop is CASSLGTPRGEQYF. The CDR3 nucleotides read TGCGCCAGCAGCTTGGGGACTCCACGGGGCGAGCAGTACTTC. V gene TRBV5-1 combines with J gene TRBJ2-7; possibly TRBD2 for D (5 bases). The CDR3 is made up of 14 amino acids. The V end was cut by 0 bases, the J end by 6 bases, with 13 bases between. The V gene's germline CDR1 is SGHRS and CDR2 YFSETQ.